Listed below are T cell receptor beta chains from one sample, sequenced in a study of T cell changes during pregnancy in multiple sclerosis. Measured with immunoSEQ multiplex PCR; TCRdb has only the in-frame clones, and not every one. The sample comprises 50,000 to 60,000 clones, 92% of which are singletons, and about 0.28% rests with the top ten. Source: CD4+ T cells from peripheral blood mononuclear cells, taken in the second trimester of pregnancy. All receptors derive from a female donor with multiple sclerosis, enrolled in a pregnancy study. The CDR3 runs from the conserved cysteine through the conserved F or W. A D gene is named only where the DNA matches it firmly. Size tells how often a clone was seen (once, few, many) or the class of an expanded clone, and some rows leave it out.

v_gene,j_gene,d_gene,abundance,CDR3nt,CDR3aa
TRBV7-9,TRBJ2-1,TRBD2,NA,TGTGCCAGCAGCTTGATCCTAGCGGGGGGTCATGAGCAGTTCTTC,CASSLILAGGHEQFF
TRBV30,TRBJ2-7,TRBD2,NA,TGTGCCTCACAGGGACTAGCGGGCGAGCAGTACTTC,CASQGLAGEQYF
TRBV27,TRBJ2-1,NA,NA,TGTGCCAGCAGTTTATCGGGGCCGCGGTGGTTCTTC,CASSLSGPRWFF
TRBV30,TRBJ1-2,NA,few,TGTGCCTGGAGTCCAAATGGCTACACCTTC,CAWSPNGYTF
TRBV6-4,TRBJ2-7,TRBD2,once,TGTGCCAGCAGTGCGCCGGGGGGGGCGCTAGCCTACGAGCAGTACTTC,CASSAPGGALAYEQYF
TRBV5-1,TRBJ1-3,NA,NA,TGCGCCAGCAGCTTGGCCGGCACAGGGGGAAACACCATATATTTT,CASSLAGTGGNTIYF
TRBV5-1,TRBJ2-2,NA,once,TGCGCCAGCAGCTTGGACAGAGACACCGGGGAGCTGTTTTTT,CASSLDRDTGELFF
TRBV7-2,TRBJ2-5,NA,NA,TGTGCCAGCAGCTTAGGGGGGCAGGAGACCCAGTACTTC,CASSLGGQETQYF
TRBV7-2,TRBJ2-1,TRBD1,NA,TGTGCCAGCAGCTTAGCTCCAAGGGGACAGGGAGGCAATGAGCAGTTCTTC,CASSLAPRGQGGNEQFF
TRBV19,TRBJ2-7,TRBD2,NA,TGTGCCAGTAGCAACCTAGCGGGACCCTACGAGCAGTACTTC,CASSNLAGPYEQYF
TRBV5-4,TRBJ2-3,NA,NA,TGTGCCAGCAGCTTACAGGGACCAGATACGCAGTATTTT,CASSLQGPDTQYF
TRBV25-1,TRBJ2-2,TRBD2,NA,TGTGCCAGCAGTGACCTCGGGACTAGCGAGAACACCGGGGAGCTGTTTTTT,CASSDLGTSENTGELFF
TRBV30,TRBJ2-1,TRBD2,NA,TGTGCCGGGTCGAGCAAGCGGGGCTACAATGAGCAGTTCTTC,CAGSSKRGYNEQFF
TRBV14,TRBJ2-5,NA,once,TGTGCCAGCAGCCAAGGAATTGGCTGGACCCAGTACTTC,CASSQGIGWTQYF
TRBV5-1,TRBJ1-1,TRBD1,NA,TGCGCCAGCAGCTTCTATGAGGGGGCTGGCACTGAAGCTTTCTTT,CASSFYEGAGTEAFF
TRBV6-1,TRBJ1-6,NA,NA,TGTGCCAGCATTCTACAGGGACGTTCACCCCTCCACTTT,CASILQGRSPLHF
TRBV19,TRBJ1-2,NA,NA,TGTGCCAGTAGTATTAAGGGGTATGGCTACACCTTC,CASSIKGYGYTF
TRBV6-5,TRBJ2-7,NA,NA,TGTGCCAGCAGCCCAAATGCGGACTCGGCTCAGTACTTC,CASSPNADSAQYF
TRBV7-3,TRBJ2-1,TRBD1,NA,TGTGCCAGCAGCCTAGGGCGTGGGACAGCCGGCAATGAGCAGTTCTTC,CASSLGRGTAGNEQFF
TRBV20-1,TRBJ2-3,NA,NA,TGCGCCCCGGTAACGATGGATACGCAGTATTTT,CAPVTMDTQYF
TRBV12-5,TRBJ2-1,TRBD2,NA,TGTACGAATCCCGGGGGGGCCATTTCCTACAATGAGCAGTTCTTC,CTNPGGAISYNEQFF
TRBV18,TRBJ1-5,TRBD1,NA,TGTGCCAGCTCCCTCACGTCTCACCAGACAGGGATCCATCAGCCCCAGCATTTT,CASSLTSHQTGIHQPQHF
TRBV6-5,TRBJ1-2,NA,NA,TGTGCCAGCACCCCTCGTAGAACCCAAAACTATGGCTACACCTTC,CASTPRRTQNYGYTF
TRBV6-1,TRBJ1-2,NA,NA,TGTGCCAGCACTCAAGGAGAGGGAGGGTTCTATGGCTACACCTTC,CASTQGEGGFYGYTF
TRBV7-6,TRBJ1-1,NA,NA,TGTGCCAGCAGCTTAGGAGCGGGCACGCGGAACACTGAAGCTTTCTTT,CASSLGAGTRNTEAFF
TRBV6-1,TRBJ2-3,TRBD2,NA,TGTGCCAGCAGTGAGCCGGGGGGGACAGATACGCAGTATTTT,CASSEPGGTDTQYF
TRBV6-1,TRBJ1-1,NA,NA,TGTGCCAGCAGCCCGGGTGGCATCGGAGCTTTCTTT,CASSPGGIGAFF
TRBV25-1,TRBJ1-6,TRBD1,NA,TGTGCCAGCAACCTATCCGAGGGACAGGGGTCACCCCTCCACTTT,CASNLSEGQGSPLHF
TRBV19,TRBJ1-6,NA,NA,TGTGCCAGTTCCCGCAGTCTCATACAGGGTCCTAATAATTCACCCCTCCACTTT,CASSRSLIQGPNNSPLHF
TRBV6-1,TRBJ2-1,NA,NA,TGTGCCAGCAGTGAAAACCCAGGGTCCTACAATGAGCAGTTCTTC,CASSENPGSYNEQFF
TRBV7-2,TRBJ2-1,NA,NA,TGTGCCAGCAGGGCGGCGCAGTACAATGAGCAGTTCTTC,CASRAAQYNEQFF
TRBV9,TRBJ2-1,NA,NA,TGTGCCAGCAGCGTAGCTACTGCGGGCGGGCCACACTCCTACAATGAGCAGTTCTTC,CASSVATAGGPHSYNEQFF
TRBV5-1,TRBJ2-3,TRBD2,NA,TGCGCCAGCAGCCTACGGGGGGGCTGGGCAGATACGCAGTATTTT,CASSLRGGWADTQYF
TRBV29-1,TRBJ1-5,TRBD1,NA,TGCAGCGTTCAAACAGGACAGGGAACGGGACAGCCCCAGCATTTT,CSVQTGQGTGQPQHF
TRBV7-9,TRBJ1-1,NA,once,TGTGCCAGCAGCCCCCCCGGGAATAAGGTCACTGAAGCTTTCTTT,CASSPPGNKVTEAFF
TRBV7-7,TRBJ2-3,NA,NA,TGTGCCAGCAGCCCTGGGGGGACTACGCAGTATTTT,CASSPGGTTQYF
TRBV30,TRBJ1-5,TRBD1,NA,TGTGCCTGGAGTGATGGACAGGTTTTAAATCAGCCCCAGCATTTT,CAWSDGQVLNQPQHF
TRBV21-1,TRBJ2-2,NA,NA,TGTGCCAGCAGCAACCCGGGGGACAGGAACACCGGGGAGCTGTTTTTT,CASSNPGDRNTGELFF
TRBV7-9,TRBJ2-3,TRBD2,NA,TGTGCCAGCAGCCCACTAGCGGGGACCACAGATACGCAGTATTTT,CASSPLAGTTDTQYF
TRBV10-3,TRBJ2-7,NA,NA,TGTGCCATCAGTATGGGGCACATTTACGAGCAGTACTTC,CAISMGHIYEQYF
TRBV4-1,TRBJ1-6,NA,NA,TGCGCCAGCAGCCAACAGGAACCCCTTTTCTCACCCCTCCACTTT,CASSQQEPLFSPLHF
TRBV30,TRBJ2-2,TRBD2,NA,TGTGCCTGGAGGGAACTAGCGGGAGCCTTCACCGGGGAGCTGTTTTTT,CAWRELAGAFTGELFF
TRBV5-1,TRBJ2-7,TRBD1,NA,TGCGCCAGCAGCAGAGCCGGGACAGGGTCCAACGAGCAGTACTTC,CASSRAGTGSNEQYF
TRBV30,TRBJ1-5,NA,NA,TGTGCCTGGAGGGGCAGGAAGAATCAGCCCCAGCATTTT,CAWRGRKNQPQHF
TRBV18,TRBJ2-1,NA,NA,TGTGCCAGCTCGGCTGAGGCGGGACTCGCAAATGAGCAGTTCTTC,CASSAEAGLANEQFF
TRBV28,TRBJ2-5,NA,NA,TGTGCCAGCACCCGAGGGCTTCAAGAGACCCAGTACTTC,CASTRGLQETQYF
TRBV5-1,TRBJ2-1,TRBD2,NA,TGCGCCAGCAGCTTTCGTTCCGGACTAGCGGGGGTGGGCTATGAGCAGTTCTTC,CASSFRSGLAGVGYEQFF
TRBV7-2,TRBJ2-1,NA,NA,TGTGCCAGCAGCCGCCCCATCACGCCCGGGCAGTTCTTC,CASSRPITPGQFF
TRBV11-2,TRBJ2-7,NA,few,TGTGCCAGCAGCTTGTCAGGATCGTACGAGCAGTACTTC,CASSLSGSYEQYF
TRBV11-2,TRBJ1-3,TRBD1,NA,TGTGCCAGCAGCTTAGAGGGAAGGGACAGAGGAAACACCATATATTTT,CASSLEGRDRGNTIYF
TRBV29-1,TRBJ2-1,TRBD2,NA,TGCGTGCTGTCTGGCCCGACTAGCGGGGAAACCTACAATGAGCAGTTCTTC,CVLSGPTSGETYNEQFF
TRBV7-8,TRBJ2-7,TRBD2,NA,TGTGCCAGCAGTCCCCCGGGGGGGGCGGGAGTCCACGAGCAGTACTTC,CASSPPGGAGVHEQYF